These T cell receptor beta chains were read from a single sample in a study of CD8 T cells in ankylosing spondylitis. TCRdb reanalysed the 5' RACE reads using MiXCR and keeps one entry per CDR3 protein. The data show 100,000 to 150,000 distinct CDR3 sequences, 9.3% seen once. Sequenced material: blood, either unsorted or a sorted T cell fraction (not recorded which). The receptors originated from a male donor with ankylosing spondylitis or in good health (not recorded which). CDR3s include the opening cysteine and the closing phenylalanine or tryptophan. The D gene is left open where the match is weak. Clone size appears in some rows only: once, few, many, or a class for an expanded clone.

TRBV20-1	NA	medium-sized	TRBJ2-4	TGCAGTGCTAGAGATGAAACTAGCGGAGTCCTCAGGGGGAACATTCAGTACTTC	CSARDETSGVLRGNIQYF
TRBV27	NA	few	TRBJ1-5	TGTGCCAGCAGTCCACAGAGGCGGGGGGCAAATCAGCCCCAGCATTTT	CASSPQRRGANQPQHF
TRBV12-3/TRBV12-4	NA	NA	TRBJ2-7	TGTGCCAGCAGTCCAACAGGGCTGGGGCAGTACTTC	CASSPTGLGQYF
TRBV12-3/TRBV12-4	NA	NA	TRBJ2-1	TGTGCCAGTCAAACCACCAGTGAGCAGTTCTTC	CASQTTSEQFF
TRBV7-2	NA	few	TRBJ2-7	TGTGCCAGCAGCTTAGCGCCCGGGTCCTACGAGCAGTACTTC	CASSLAPGSYEQYF
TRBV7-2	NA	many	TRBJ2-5	TGTGCCAGCAGCTCCGGCGGATCCCGAGAGACCCAGTACTTC	CASSSGGSRETQYF
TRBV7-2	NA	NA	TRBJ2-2	TGTGCCAGCAGCTTAGCCCCAGGGGGTGGAGGGGCCGGGGAGCTGTTTTTT	CASSLAPGGGGAGELFF
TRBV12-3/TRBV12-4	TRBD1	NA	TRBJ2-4	TGTGCCAGCAGTTTCTCCCCGGGACAGTGGATAAACATTCAGTACTTC	CASSFSPGQWINIQYF
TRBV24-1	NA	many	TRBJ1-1	TGTGCCACCACAGGGCAAAACACTGAAGCTTTCTTT	CATTGQNTEAFF
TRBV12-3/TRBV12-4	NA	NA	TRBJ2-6	TGTGCCAGCAAAGTCTACAGCTCTGGGGCCAACGTCCTGACTTTC	CASKVYSSGANVLTF
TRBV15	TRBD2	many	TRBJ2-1	TGTGCCACCAGCAGACCAAGCGGGAGTTGGGACAATGAGCAGTTCTTC	CATSRPSGSWDNEQFF
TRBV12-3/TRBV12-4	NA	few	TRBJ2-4	TGTGCCAGCAGTTCGAGGACTGAACTAGCCAAAAACATTCAGTACTTC	CASSSRTELAKNIQYF
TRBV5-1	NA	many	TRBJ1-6	TGCGCCAGCAGCTTCGACCAGACAAACGGGAATTCACCCCTCCACTTT	CASSFDQTNGNSPLHF
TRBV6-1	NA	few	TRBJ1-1	TGTGCCAGCAGCCACACGGGTGGAAACACTGAAGCTTTCTTT	CASSHTGGNTEAFF
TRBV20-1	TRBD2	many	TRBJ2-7	TGCAGTGCTAGATTTGGTAGCGGGAGCTACGAGCAGTACTTC	CSARFGSGSYEQYF
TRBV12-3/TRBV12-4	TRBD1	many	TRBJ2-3	TGTGCCAGCAGTTTAGCGGACAGGGTTGCAGATACGCAGTATTTT	CASSLADRVADTQYF